The 5 T cell receptor beta chains listed next were all sequenced from one sample in a study of CD8 T cells in ankylosing spondylitis. Findings and caveats of the study: A TCR beta motif of fewer than 10 highly homologous variants seemed to mark ankylosing spondylitis blood.

Which antigens these TCRs recognize remains unknown. Each CDR3 protein gets one entry after TCRdb re-called the 5' RACE reads with MiXCR. Here the sample spans fewer than 500,000 distinct CDR3 sequences, approximately 20% being singletons. Specimen: blood, either unsorted or a sorted T cell fraction (not recorded which). Every receptor here comes from a male donor with ankylosing spondylitis.

There are a few counts of this clonotype. The rearrangement links TRBV20-1 to TRBJ1-1; D is perhaps TRBD1 (5 bases). Germline CDR1 and CDR2: DFQATT and SNEGSKA (reference sequence). This CDR3 spans 14 amino acids. Deletions cut 0 bases from V and 1 base from J, with 9 bases between. CDR3 DNA: TGCAGTGCTAGAGATTGGGGGGGGAACACTGAAGCTTTCTTT. Translation: CSARDWGGNTEAFF.

This chain uses TRBV2 with TRBJ1-1, with 7 bases that match TRBD1. The CDR3 consists of 17 residues. The junction had 18 bases not matched to a gene; V was cut back by 6 bases and J by 5 bases. Germline CDR1 and CDR2: SNHLY and FYNNEI. The CDR3 region has the DNA TGTGCCAGCAGACTAAGAACGGGACAGTGGTCCGAGACTGAAGCTTTCTTT. Translation gives CASRLRTGQWSETEAFF.

V usage is TRBV10-1 and J usage is TRBJ2-7; 7 bases agree with TRBD2. From germline, CDR1 is WNHNN and CDR2 SYGVQD (reference sequence). With 3 bases clipped from V and 4 bases from J, the junction kept 9 bases outside the gene matches. CDR3 length: 15 amino acids. This CDR3 is CASSDPCGGMYEQYF. DNA for the CDR3: TGCGCCAGCAGTGACCCTTGCGGGGGAATGTACGAGCAGTACTTC.

This clonotype was seen a handful of times. The rearrangement uses TRBV12-3 or TRBV12-4 and TRBJ2-5, with TRBD2 identical over 10 bases. The CDR3 has 15 amino acids. After removal of 4 bases from V and 3 bases from J, the junction contained 5 bases not matched to a gene. Here the CDR3 DNA reads TGTGCCAGCAGTTATCCGGGACTAGCGAAAGAGACCCAGTACTTC. It is translated as CASSYPGLAKETQYF.

The gene calls are TRBV12-3 or TRBV12-4 and TRBJ2-5, with 8 bases lining up with TRBD1. V dropped 6 bases and J dropped 5; count of bases not matched to a gene: 11. The CDR3 length is 15 residues. CDR3 sequence (DNA): TGTGCCAGCAGCGACAGGGGCCGGGGGAGTGAGACCCAGTACTTC. Protein: CASSDRGRGSETQYF.